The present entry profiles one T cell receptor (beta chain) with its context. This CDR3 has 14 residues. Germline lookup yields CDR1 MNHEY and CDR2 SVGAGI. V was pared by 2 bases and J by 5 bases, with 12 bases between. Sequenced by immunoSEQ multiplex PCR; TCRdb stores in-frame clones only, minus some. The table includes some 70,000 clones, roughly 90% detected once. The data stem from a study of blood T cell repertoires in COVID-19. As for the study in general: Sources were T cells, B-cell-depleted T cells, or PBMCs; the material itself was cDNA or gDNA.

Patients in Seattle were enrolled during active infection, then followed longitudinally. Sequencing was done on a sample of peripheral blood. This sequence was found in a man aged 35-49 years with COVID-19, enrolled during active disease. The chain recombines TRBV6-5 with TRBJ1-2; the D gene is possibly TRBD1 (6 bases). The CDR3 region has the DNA TGTGCCAGCAGTTACGAGGGAGGGGGGTATGGCTACACCTTC. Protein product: CASSYEGGGYGYTF.